One and the same sample provided the 26 T cell receptor beta chains below, sequenced in a study of blood T cells in healthy people across ages (dated by TCRdb to between 2015 and 2016). The library was prepared using 5' RACE. Instrument used: Illumina HiSeq 2500. A second PCR of 7 to 11 cycles was performed with a sample-barcoded 5' primer and a J-beta primer mix. TCRdb ran its own pipeline on the public reads, namely fastp trimming at Q25 and MiXCR clone calling, and kept in-frame beta chains. Every CDR3 protein is listed once, alongside the most common genes and DNA of its rows. For this sample the table gives 1.5 million to 2 million distinct CDR3 sequences, of which about 30% were detected only once. The ten largest make up 7.7% of the sample. What was sequenced was blood. The receptors stem from a woman between 25 and 40 years old in good health.

This clonotype was recorded many times. V and J are TRBV9 and TRBJ2-4; D could derive from TRBD1 or TRBD2 (6 bases each). Trimming shortened V by 6 bases and J by 0 bases, and 19 bases separated the two germline ends. The germline CDR1 and CDR2 sequences are SGDLS and YYNGEE. This CDR3 is built from 17 residues. CDR3 in amino acids: CASTPDQGGLAKNIQYF. CDR3 in DNA: TGTGCCAGCACCCCAGATCAAGGGGGACTAGCCAAAAACATTCAGTACTTC.

V and J are TRBV19 and TRBJ1-5; weak D call: TRBD1 (6 bases). The CDR3 loop spans 13 amino acids. Germline lookup yields CDR1 LNHDA and CDR2 SQIVND (reference sequence). V lost 5 bases, J lost 7 bases, and 12 bases lay in between. The CDR3 nucleotides read TGTGCCAGTAGTTTCAGGGGATACCAGCCCCAGCATTTT. Amino acid sequence: CASSFRGYQPQHF.

The CDR3 loop reads CASSVEGNEQYF. The CDR3 region has the DNA TGCGCCAGCAGCGTGGAGGGTAATGAGCAGTACTTC. The chain has TRBV5-1 and TRBJ2-4, with D possibly matching TRBD2 (6 bases). The CDR3 runs to 12 residues. Germline V gives CDR1 SGHRS, CDR2 YFSETQ. Trimming shortened V by 4 bases and J by 13 bases, and 15 bases separated the two germline ends. The complete variable domain, with remaining parts taken from reference TRBV5-1 and TRBJ2-4, reads KAGVTQTPRYLIKTRGQQVTLSCSPISGHRSVSWYQQTPGQGLQFLFEYFSETQRNKGNFPGRFSGRQFSNSRSEMNVSTLELGDSALYLCASSVEGNEQYFGAGTRLSVL.

The rearrangement uses TRBV6-2 or TRBV6-3 and TRBJ2-7; D not resolved. This CDR3 is 16 amino acids long. CDR1 is MNHEY and CDR2 is SVGEGT in the germline V gene. Trimming removed 0 bases from V and 3 bases from J, with 15 bases in between. The CDR3 DNA is TGTGCCAGCAGTTACTCGATCGGGCGCCGTGGCTACGAGCAGTACTTC. Amino acids: CASSYSIGRRGYEQYF.

About this clonotype: A read error may produce the germline difference seen at one junction end. V and J are TRBV9 and TRBJ2-3; a weak D match, TRBD2 (6 bases). This CDR3 has 15 residues. Germline V gives CDR1 SGDLS, CDR2 YYNGEE. CDR3 loop: CAGSAEGPPGDTQYF. CDR3 DNA: TGTGCCGGCAGCGCGGAGGGGCCCCCGGGGGATACGCAGTATTTT.

This clonotype has just a few counts. The V and J genes are TRBV20-1 and TRBJ2-1, with 9 bases matching TRBD2. The V segment lost 6 bases and the J segment 8 bases; nucleotides outside the gene matches: 11. CDR1 DFQATT and CDR2 SNEGSKA come from the germline V gene (reference sequence). CDR3 length: 14 amino acids. CDR3 DNA sequence: TGCAGTGCCAGGGGTAGCGGGAGTAGGTATGAGCAGTTCTTC. It yields the protein CSARGSGSRYEQFF.

This clonotype showed up many times. This rearrangement joins TRBV29-1 to TRBJ1-2, with 9 bases aligning to TRBD1. CDR1 is SQVTM, CDR2 ANQGSEA, per germline. J gave up 2 bases and V 8 bases, and 3 bases lay outside the gene matches. The CDR3 covers 12 residues. CDR3 in DNA: TGCAGCTCGGGGACAGGGAACTATGGCTACACCTTC. As protein: CSSGTGNYGYTF. Using reference TRBV29-1 and TRBJ1-2 for the parts outside the CDR3, the full variable domain is SAVISQKPSRDICQRGTSLTIQCQVDSQVTMMFWYRQQPGQSLTLIATANQGSEATYESGFVIDKFPISRPNLTFSTLTVSNMSPEDSSIYLCSSGTGNYGYTFGSGTRLTVV.

The CDR3 DNA reads TGCAGTGCTAGAAGGGGGCGGATTCGCACAGATACGCAGTATTTT. Amino acid sequence: CSARRGRIRTDTQYF. The J gene is TRBJ2-3, the V gene TRBV20-1; 7 bases align to TRBD1. V trimming: 2 bases; J trimming: 1 base; junction bases outside the gene matches: 6. The CDR3 consists of 15 residues. Per the germline V gene, CDR1 is DFQATT and CDR2 is SNEGSKA (reference sequence).

The chain recombines TRBV20-1 with TRBJ2-3, with TRBD2 matching 7 bases. The CDR3 has 15 residues. V lost 5 bases and J lost 0; bases outside the gene matches: 8. CDR1 and CDR2 from the germline V gene are DFQATT and SNEGSKA (reference sequence). The CDR3 loop is CSAYPSGPSTDTQYF. CDR3 nucleotides: TGCAGTGCTTACCCTAGCGGCCCTAGCACAGATACGCAGTATTTT.

This rearrangement joins TRBV6-1 to TRBJ1-3; TRBD1 might be the D (5 bases). In germline, CDR1 is MNHNS, CDR2 SASEGT. Trimming removed 6 bases at V and 0 bases at J, with 12 bases between. This CDR3 contains 15 residues. The CDR3 spells CASRGVRSSGNTIYF. The CDR3 region has the DNA TGTGCCAGCAGGGGGGTGAGGAGCTCTGGAAACACCATATATTTT.

This clonotype was detected only a few times. V usage is TRBV19 and J usage is TRBJ2-7; no definite D call. The DNA matches TRBJ2-5 better at its end, which makes the J call doubtful. The germline CDR1 and CDR2 sequences are LNHDA and SQIVND (reference sequence). This CDR3 is 14 amino acids long. CDR3 nucleotide sequence: TGTGCCAGTAGTACCGGGCCTTTCCGGGAGACCCAGTACTTC. As protein: CASSTGPFRETQYF.

With respect to this clonotype: A much larger clonotype is one base distant, so this may be a read error. The chain uses TRBV28 and TRBJ2-7; D unclear. Germline assignment: CDR1 MDHEN and CDR2 SYDVKM. The germline V and J ends were trimmed by 5 bases and 6 bases, with 17 bases remaining between them. The CDR3 extends over 14 amino acids. Written as DNA, the CDR3 is TGTGCCAGCAGTCCTGAAATGACGGGCTGCGAGCAGTACTTC. This encodes CASSPEMTGCEQYF.

The chain couples TRBV7-2 to TRBJ2-7; 13 bases are a match to TRBD2. Per germline, CDR1 SGHTA and CDR2 FQGNSA. The CDR3 extends over 17 amino acids. The junction had 6 bases not matched to a gene; V was cut back by 4 bases and J by 0 bases. CDR3 in DNA: TGTGCCAGCAGCTACCGGGGACTAGCGGGACCCTCCTACGAGCAGTACTTC. The encoded protein is CASSYRGLAGPSYEQYF.

Of note for this clonotype: Given a much more abundant clone one base away, this may be a read error. The rearrangement uses TRBV12-3 or TRBV12-4 and TRBJ2-7, with D perhaps TRBD1 (6 bases). The CDR3 runs to 15 residues. V gave up 6 bases and J gave up 2 bases, with 17 bases separating them. CDR3 nucleotides: TGTGCCAGCAGCCCAAGGAGAGGGGGACCCTACGAGCAGTACTTC. It is translated as CASSPRRGGPYEQYF.

Remarks on this clonotype: This sequence may be a read error, since a much larger clone differs from it by one base. The chain combines TRBV10-3 with TRBJ2-5, with TRBD1 identical over 10 bases. The J call could be wrong; TRBJ2-7 is a better fit for the DNA end. Germline V CDR1 and CDR2: ENHRY, SYGVKD. This CDR3 comprises 14 residues. CDR3 region: CVISEGTGVSEQYF. DNA of the CDR3: TGTGTCATCAGTGAGGGGACAGGGGTCTCCGAGCAGTACTTC.

The chain links TRBV12-3 or TRBV12-4 to TRBJ2-5; D possibly corresponds to TRBD2 (5 bases). The CDR3 length is 16 residues. Trimming removed 4 bases at V and 4 bases at J, with 19 bases between. The DNA of the CDR3 is TGTGCCAGCAGTTCGTTCAGTAGCGTCTTAGGAGAGACCCAGTACTTC. Translation: CASSSFSSVLGETQYF.

The chain employs TRBV29-1 and TRBJ2-4; TRBD2 might be the D (6 bases). TRBJ2-5 matches the DNA end more closely, so the J call is doubtful. This CDR3 has 14 amino acids. Per the germline V gene, CDR1 is SQVTM and CDR2 is ANQGSEA. The DNA for the CDR3 is TGCAGCGCGGGGAGGCTAGCGCGCCAAGAGACCCAGTACTTC. Encoded protein: CSAGRLARQETQYF.

In its sample, this clonotype was seen many times. V gene TRBV7-7 combines with J gene TRBJ2-1, with D perhaps TRBD1 (5 bases). This CDR3 spans 16 amino acids. Germline CDR1 is SSHAT and CDR2 is FNYEAQ (reference sequence). Trimming left V 0 bases short and J 7 bases short, with 16 bases between. The CDR3 is CASSLAFDFPGNEQFF. In DNA form, the CDR3 reads TGTGCCAGCAGCTTAGCATTCGACTTCCCAGGGAATGAGCAGTTCTTC.

Regarding this clonotype: The junction differs from germline at one of its ends, possibly a read error. The chain has TRBV29-1 and TRBJ2-1; 12 bases are a match to TRBD2. CDR1 and CDR2 (germline): SQVTM, ANQGSEA. The CDR3 sequence is 18 residues long. CDR3 sequence: CSVPGRGRASGGANEQCF. The DNA of the CDR3 is TGCAGTGTCCCAGGGAGGGGGAGGGCTAGCGGGGGGGCGAATGAGCAGTGCTTC.

The rearrangement joins TRBV12-3 or TRBV12-4 to TRBJ2-4, with 9 bases lining up with TRBD2. V gave up 7 bases and J gave up 13 bases; unmatched junction bases: 17. This CDR3 has 15 residues. CDR3: CASTGTSWGAREQYF. The CDR3 region has the DNA TGTGCCAGCACTGGGACTAGCTGGGGGGCCCGAGAGCAGTACTTC.

The gene calls are TRBV28 and TRBJ2-3; 8 nucleotides agree with TRBD1. CDR1 is MDHEN, CDR2 SYDVKM, per germline. The CDR3 sequence is 12 residues long. V lost 8 bases, J lost 5 bases, and 3 bases stayed unmatched. The CDR3 coding sequence is TGTGCCAGCTGCACAGGGGGAGATACGCAGTATTTT. It encodes CASCTGGDTQYF.

This clonotype was seen only a few times. The CDR3 DNA follows: TGTGCCAGCAGCTGGGCCGTTCGGCAGGGAGGGGATGGCTACACCTTC. It encodes CASSWAVRQGGDGYTF. The genes are TRBV5-5 and TRBJ1-2, with D maybe TRBD1 (5 bases). Germline CDR1 SGHKS, CDR2 YYEKEE (reference sequence). The CDR3 covers 16 residues. V shed 3 bases and J shed 6 bases, with 21 bases lying between them.

V usage is TRBV30 and J usage is TRBJ2-7, with 8 positions matching TRBD2. Germline CDR1 is GTSNPN and CDR2 is SVGIG (reference sequence). The CDR3 totals 14 residues. The V and J ends lost 0 bases and 5 bases, in that order; junction bases with no gene match: 6. The DNA of the CDR3 is TGTGCCTGGAGTGTACAGCGGGAGTACCACGAGCAGTACTTC. This gives the protein CAWSVQREYHEQYF.

This clonotype appeared a few times. The chain joins TRBV27 to TRBJ2-2; 9 nucleotides line up with TRBD1. This CDR3 spans 19 amino acids. Trimming at V came to 2 bases and at J to 0 bases, leaving 10 bases not matched to a gene. The germline CDR1 and CDR2 sequences are MNHEY and SMNVEV (reference sequence). The CDR3 coding sequence is TGTGCCAGCAGTTTAATGGGACAGGGACTATATACGAACACCGGGGAGCTGTTTTTT. Encoded protein: CASSLMGQGLYTNTGELFF.

This clonotype was observed a handful of times. The V gene is TRBV10-3, the J gene TRBJ1-1; D is possibly TRBD1 (6 bases). Looked up from germline, CDR1 is ENHRY and CDR2 is SYGVKD. The CDR3 spans 14 residues. The V gene lost 4 bases and the J gene lost 1 base, with 10 bases spanning the gap. Here the CDR3 reads CAISAGTRNTEAFF. CDR3 in DNA: TGTGCCATCAGTGCCGGGACACGGAACACTGAAGCTTTCTTT.

This clonotype was detected only a few times. The chain couples TRBV20-1 to TRBJ2-1, with 9 positions matching TRBD2. Germline CDR1 and CDR2: DFQATT and SNEGSKA (reference sequence). CDR3 length equals 15 residues. V shed 5 bases, J shed 3 bases, and the junction held 8 bases outside the gene matches. Here the CDR3 reads CSAPPAGGLYNEQFF. The DNA of the CDR3 is TGCAGTGCTCCCCCGGCGGGAGGGCTCTACAATGAGCAGTTCTTC.